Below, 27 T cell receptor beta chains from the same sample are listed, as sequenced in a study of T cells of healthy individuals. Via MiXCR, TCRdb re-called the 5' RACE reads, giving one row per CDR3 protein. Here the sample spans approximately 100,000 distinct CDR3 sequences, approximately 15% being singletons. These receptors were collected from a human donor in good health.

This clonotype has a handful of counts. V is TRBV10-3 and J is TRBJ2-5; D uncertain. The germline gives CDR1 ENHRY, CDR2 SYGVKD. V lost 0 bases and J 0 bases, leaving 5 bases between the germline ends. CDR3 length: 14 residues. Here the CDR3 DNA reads TGTGCCATCAGTGAGTCGACCGACCAAGAGACCCAGTACTTC. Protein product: CAISESTDQETQYF.

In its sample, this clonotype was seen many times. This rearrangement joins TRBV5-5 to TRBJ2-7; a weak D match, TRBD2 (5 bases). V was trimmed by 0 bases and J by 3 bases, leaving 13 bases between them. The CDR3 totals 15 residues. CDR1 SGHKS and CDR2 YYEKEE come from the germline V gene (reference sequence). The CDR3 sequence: CASSLGFGGVYEQYF. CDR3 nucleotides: TGTGCCAGCAGCTTGGGCTTTGGAGGAGTCTACGAGCAGTACTTC.

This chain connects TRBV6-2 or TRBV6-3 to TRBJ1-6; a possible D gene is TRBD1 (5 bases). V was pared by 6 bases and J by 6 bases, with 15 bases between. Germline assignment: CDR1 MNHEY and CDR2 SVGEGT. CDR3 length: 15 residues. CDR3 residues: CASSSRDGGNSPLHF. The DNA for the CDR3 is TGTGCCAGCAGCTCCCGGGACGGGGGTAATTCACCCCTCCACTTT.

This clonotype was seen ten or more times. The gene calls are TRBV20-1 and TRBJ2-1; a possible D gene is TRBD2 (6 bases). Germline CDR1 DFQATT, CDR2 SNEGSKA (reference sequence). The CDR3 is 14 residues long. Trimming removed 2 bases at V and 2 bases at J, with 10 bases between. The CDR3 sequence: CSARWRRAYNEQFF. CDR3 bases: TGCAGTGCTAGATGGAGGAGGGCCTACAATGAGCAGTTCTTC.

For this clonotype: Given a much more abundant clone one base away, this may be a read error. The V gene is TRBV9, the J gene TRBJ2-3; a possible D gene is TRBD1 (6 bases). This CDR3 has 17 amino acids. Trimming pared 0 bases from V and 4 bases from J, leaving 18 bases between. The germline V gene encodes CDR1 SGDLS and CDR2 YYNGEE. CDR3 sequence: CASSVASGGAGSDTQYF. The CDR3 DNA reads TGTGCCAGCAGCGTAGCTTCTGGGGGCGCCGGCTCAGATACGCAGTATTTT.

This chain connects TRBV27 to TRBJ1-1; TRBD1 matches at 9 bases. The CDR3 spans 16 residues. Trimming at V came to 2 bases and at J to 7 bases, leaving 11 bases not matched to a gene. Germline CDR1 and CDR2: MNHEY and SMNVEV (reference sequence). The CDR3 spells CASSLSPGTGLGEAFF. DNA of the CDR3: TGTGCCAGCAGTTTAAGTCCCGGGACAGGGTTGGGTGAAGCTTTCTTT.

CDR3 protein: CASSFGGVGSGYTF. In DNA form, the CDR3 reads TGTGCCAGCAGTTTTGGGGGGGTGGGCTCTGGCTACACCTTC. The V call is TRBV12-3 or TRBV12-4, the J call TRBJ1-2; tentative D call: TRBD1 (5 bases). V lost 3 bases and J 7 bases, leaving 15 bases between the germline ends. The CDR3 spans 14 residues.

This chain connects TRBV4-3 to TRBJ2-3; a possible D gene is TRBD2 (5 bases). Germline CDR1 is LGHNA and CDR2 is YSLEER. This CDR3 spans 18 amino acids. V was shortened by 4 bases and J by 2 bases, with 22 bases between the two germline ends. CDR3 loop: CASSPSKGLTRHTDTQYF. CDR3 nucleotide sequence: TGCGCCAGCAGCCCCTCAAAAGGACTGACCCGTCACACAGATACGCAGTATTTT.

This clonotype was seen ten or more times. CDR3 loop: CASSLAAVSRRGYTF. The CDR3 nucleotides read TGTGCCAGCAGCTTGGCGGCAGTCTCACGACGGGGCTACACCTTC. The chain joins TRBV5-6 to TRBJ1-2, with D unclear. CDR1 and CDR2 (germline): SGHDT, YYEEEE. This CDR3 spans 15 amino acids. The V end lost 0 bases, the J end lost 8 bases, and 17 bases lay between the germline ends.

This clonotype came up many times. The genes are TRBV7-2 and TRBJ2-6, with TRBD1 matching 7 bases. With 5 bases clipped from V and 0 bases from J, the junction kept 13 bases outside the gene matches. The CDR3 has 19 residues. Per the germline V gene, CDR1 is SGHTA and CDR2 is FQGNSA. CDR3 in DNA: TGTGCCAGCAGCCTAAACTTAGGGACAGTGAGCTCTGGGGCCAACGTCCTGACTTTC. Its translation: CASSLNLGTVSSGANVLTF.

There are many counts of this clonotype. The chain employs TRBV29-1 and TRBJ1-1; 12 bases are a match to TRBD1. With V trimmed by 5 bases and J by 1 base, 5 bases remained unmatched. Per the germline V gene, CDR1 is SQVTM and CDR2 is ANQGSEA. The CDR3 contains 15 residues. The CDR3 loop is CSVTGTGGSNTEAFF. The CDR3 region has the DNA TGCAGCGTTACGGGGACAGGGGGCTCGAACACTGAAGCTTTCTTT. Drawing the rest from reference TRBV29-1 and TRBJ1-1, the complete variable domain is SAVISQKPSRDICQRGTSLTIQCQVDSQVTMMFWYRQQPGQSLTLIATANQGSEATYESGFVIDKFPISRPNLTFSTLTVSNMSPEDSSIYLCSVTGTGGSNTEAFFGQGTRLTVV.

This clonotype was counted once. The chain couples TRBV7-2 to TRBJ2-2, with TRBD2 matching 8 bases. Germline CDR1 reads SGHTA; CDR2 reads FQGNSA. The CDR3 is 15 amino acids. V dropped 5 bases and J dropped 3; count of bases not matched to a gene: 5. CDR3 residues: CASSVSGTHTGELFF. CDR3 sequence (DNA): TGTGCCAGCAGCGTTAGCGGGACTCACACCGGGGAGCTGTTTTTT.

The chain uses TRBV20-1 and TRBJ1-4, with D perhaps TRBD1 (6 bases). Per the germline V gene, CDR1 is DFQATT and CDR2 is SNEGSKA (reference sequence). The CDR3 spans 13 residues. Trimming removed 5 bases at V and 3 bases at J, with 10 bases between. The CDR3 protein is CSAWTVSNEKLFF. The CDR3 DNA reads TGCAGTGCTTGGACAGTGTCTAATGAAAAACTGTTTTTT.

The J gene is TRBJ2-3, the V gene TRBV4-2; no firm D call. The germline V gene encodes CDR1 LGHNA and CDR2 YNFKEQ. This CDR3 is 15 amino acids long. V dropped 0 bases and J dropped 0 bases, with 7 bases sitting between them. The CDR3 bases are TGTGCCAGCAGCCAAGAAAGACGCAGCACAGATACGCAGTATTTT. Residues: CASSQERRSTDTQYF.

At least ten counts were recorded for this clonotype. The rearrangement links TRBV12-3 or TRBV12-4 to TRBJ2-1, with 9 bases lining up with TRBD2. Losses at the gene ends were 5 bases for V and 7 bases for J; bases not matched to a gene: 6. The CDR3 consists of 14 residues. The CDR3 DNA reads TGTGCCAGCAGTATTAGCGGGGGAAGTAATGAGCAGTTCTTC. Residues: CASSISGGSNEQFF.

The CDR3 sequence is CASSLGGYVNEQFF. The CDR3 DNA follows: TGCGCCAGCAGCTTGGGGGGTTACGTAAATGAGCAGTTCTTC. The chain carries TRBV5-1 and TRBJ2-1; D gene uncertain. Germline V gives CDR1 SGHRS, CDR2 YFSETQ. The CDR3 has 14 amino acids. V lost 0 bases and J lost 7, with 11 bases in between.

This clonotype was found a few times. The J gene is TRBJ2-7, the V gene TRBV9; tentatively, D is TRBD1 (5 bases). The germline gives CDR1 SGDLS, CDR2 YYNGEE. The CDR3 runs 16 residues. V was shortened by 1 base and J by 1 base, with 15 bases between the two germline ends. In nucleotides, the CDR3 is TGTGCCAGCAGCGTAAAAAACAGGTCAGTTTCCTACGAGCAGTACTTC. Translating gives CASSVKNRSVSYEQYF.

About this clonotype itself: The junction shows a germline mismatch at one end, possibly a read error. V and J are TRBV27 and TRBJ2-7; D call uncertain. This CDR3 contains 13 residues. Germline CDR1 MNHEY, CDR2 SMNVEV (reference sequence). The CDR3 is CASSLSRVRNPHF. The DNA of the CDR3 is TGTGCCAGCAGTTTGTCCCGGGTCCGAAACCCCCACTTC.

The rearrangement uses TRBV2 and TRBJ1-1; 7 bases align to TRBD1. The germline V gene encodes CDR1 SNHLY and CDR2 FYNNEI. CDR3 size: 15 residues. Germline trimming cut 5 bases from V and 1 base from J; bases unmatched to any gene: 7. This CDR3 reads CASSLEGGQNTEAFF. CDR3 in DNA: TGTGCCAGCAGTTTAGAAGGGGGCCAGAACACTGAAGCTTTCTTT.

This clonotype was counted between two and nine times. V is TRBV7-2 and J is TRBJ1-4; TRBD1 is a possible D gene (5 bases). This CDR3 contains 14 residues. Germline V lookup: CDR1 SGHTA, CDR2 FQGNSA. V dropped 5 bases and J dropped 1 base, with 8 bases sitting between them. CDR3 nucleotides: TGTGCCAGCAGCCGGGGACGAACTAATGAAAAACTGTTTTTT. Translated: CASSRGRTNEKLFF. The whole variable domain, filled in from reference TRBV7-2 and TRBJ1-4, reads GAGVSQSPSNKVTEKGKDVELRCDPISGHTALYWYRQSLGQGLEFLIYFQGNSAPDKSGLPSDRFSAERTGGSVSTLTIQRTQQEDSAVYLCASSRGRTNEKLFFGSGTQLSVL.

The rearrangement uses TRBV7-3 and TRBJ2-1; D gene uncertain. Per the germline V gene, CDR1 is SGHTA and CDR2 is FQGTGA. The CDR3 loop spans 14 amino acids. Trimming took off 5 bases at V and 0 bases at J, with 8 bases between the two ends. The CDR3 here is CASSPSSSYNEQFF. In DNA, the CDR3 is TGTGCCAGCAGCCCCTCTAGCTCCTACAATGAGCAGTTCTTC.

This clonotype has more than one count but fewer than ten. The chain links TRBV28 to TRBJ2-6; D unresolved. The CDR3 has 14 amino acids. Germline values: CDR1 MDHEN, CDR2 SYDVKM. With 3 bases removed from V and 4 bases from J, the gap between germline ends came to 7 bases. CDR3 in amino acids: CASSLGWGANVLTF. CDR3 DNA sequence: TGTGCCAGCAGTTTGGGGTGGGGGGCCAACGTCCTGACTTTC.

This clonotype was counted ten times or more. The CDR3 DNA reads TGTGCCAGCAGTGTTGGGGCTAGCGACACAGATACGCAGTATTTT. This gives the protein CASSVGASDTDTQYF. The V and J genes are TRBV6-4 and TRBJ2-3, with D maybe TRBD2 (6 bases). CDR3 length: 15 amino acids. V gave up 4 bases and J gave up 2 bases, with 13 bases separating them. Germline V CDR1 and CDR2: MRHNA, SNTAGT.

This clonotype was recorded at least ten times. This CDR3 reads CSARDRLAGFLLTQYF. DNA of the CDR3: TGCAGTGCTAGAGATCGTCTAGCGGGTTTTCTTCTTACGCAGTATTTT. V and J are TRBV20-1 and TRBJ2-3, with 8 bases lining up with TRBD2. The germline CDR1 and CDR2 sequences are DFQATT and SNEGSKA (reference sequence). CDR3 size: 16 residues. V was clipped by 0 bases and J by 8 bases; unmatched bases: 13.

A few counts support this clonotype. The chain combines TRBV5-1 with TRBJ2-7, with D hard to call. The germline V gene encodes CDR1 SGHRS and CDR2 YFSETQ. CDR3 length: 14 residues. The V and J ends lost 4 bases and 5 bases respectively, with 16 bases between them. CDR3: CASSPDGARDEQYF. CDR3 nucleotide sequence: TGCGCCAGCAGCCCCGACGGAGCCCGGGACGAGCAGTACTTC.

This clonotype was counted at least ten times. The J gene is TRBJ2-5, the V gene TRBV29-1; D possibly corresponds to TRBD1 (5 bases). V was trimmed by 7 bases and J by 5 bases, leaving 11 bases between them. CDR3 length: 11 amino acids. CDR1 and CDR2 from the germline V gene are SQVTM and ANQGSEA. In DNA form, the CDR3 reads TGCAGCGGCCGACAGTCTGAGACCCAGTACTTC. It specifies CSGRQSETQYF.

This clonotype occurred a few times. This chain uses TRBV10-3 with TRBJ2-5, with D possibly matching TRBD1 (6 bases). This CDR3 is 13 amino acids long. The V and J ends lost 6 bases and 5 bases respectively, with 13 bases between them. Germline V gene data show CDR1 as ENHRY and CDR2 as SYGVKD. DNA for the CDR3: TGTGCCATCAGACAGGCTAGGGGGGAGACCCAGTACTTC. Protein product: CAIRQARGETQYF.